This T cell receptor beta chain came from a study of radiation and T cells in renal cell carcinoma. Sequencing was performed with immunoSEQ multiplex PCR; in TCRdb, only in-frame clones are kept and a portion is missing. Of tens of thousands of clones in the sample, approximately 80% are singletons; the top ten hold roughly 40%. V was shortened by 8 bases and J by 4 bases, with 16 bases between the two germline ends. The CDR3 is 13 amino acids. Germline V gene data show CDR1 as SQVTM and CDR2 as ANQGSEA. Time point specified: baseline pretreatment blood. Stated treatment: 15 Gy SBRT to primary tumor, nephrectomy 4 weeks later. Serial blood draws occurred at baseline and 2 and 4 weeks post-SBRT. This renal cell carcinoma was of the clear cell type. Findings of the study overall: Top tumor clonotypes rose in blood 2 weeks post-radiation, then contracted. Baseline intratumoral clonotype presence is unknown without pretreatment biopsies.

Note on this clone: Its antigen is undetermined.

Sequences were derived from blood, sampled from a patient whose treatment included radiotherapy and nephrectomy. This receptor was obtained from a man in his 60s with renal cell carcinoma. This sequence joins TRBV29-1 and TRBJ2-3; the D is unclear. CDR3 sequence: CSSRRSVADTQYF. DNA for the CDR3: TGCAGCTCCCGAAGGTCGGTGGCAGATACGCAGTATTTT.